A single T cell receptor (beta chain) is shown here with its context. Its antigen remains unknown. The record originates from a study of T cell responses to AZD1222 COVID-19 vaccine. Notes on the study in general: Without day 14 samples, only post-peak T cell repertoires were studied.

The V and J ends lost 3 bases and 0 bases respectively, with 8 bases between them. Germline values: CDR1 SEHNR, CDR2 FQNEAQ (reference sequence). This CDR3 contains 14 residues. Sequenced by immunoSEQ multiplex PCR; TCRdb stores in-frame clones only, minus some. The sample yields some 30,000 clones, about 88% seen once. The sample was peripheral blood, taken on day 0 of AZD1222 vaccination. This sequence joins TRBV7-9 and TRBJ1-2; D unclear. The receptor was isolated from an adult in good health. CDR3 sequence (DNA): TGTGCCAGCAGCTTGGGGATATCTAACTATGGCTACACCTTC. Its protein is CASSLGISNYGYTF.